This T cell receptor beta chain comes out of a study of blood T cell repertoires in COVID-19. Sequenced by immunoSEQ multiplex PCR; TCRdb stores in-frame clones only, minus some. The repertoire holds some 49,000 clones, with about 86% as singletons. The sequenced sample was peripheral blood. The clonotype originates from a woman older than 75 with COVID-19, enrolled during active disease.

The CDR3, as DNA: TGTGCCAGCAGCTTAGCGGGGGCCGGGGCTCTGCACGAGCAGTACTTC. Encoded protein: CASSLAGAGALHEQYF. This chain joins TRBV7-2 and TRBJ2-7, with a possible D match to TRBD1 (6 bases). V lost 0 bases and J lost 5, with 17 bases in between. There are 16 residues in the CDR3. Germline CDR1 is SGHTA and CDR2 is FQGNSA.